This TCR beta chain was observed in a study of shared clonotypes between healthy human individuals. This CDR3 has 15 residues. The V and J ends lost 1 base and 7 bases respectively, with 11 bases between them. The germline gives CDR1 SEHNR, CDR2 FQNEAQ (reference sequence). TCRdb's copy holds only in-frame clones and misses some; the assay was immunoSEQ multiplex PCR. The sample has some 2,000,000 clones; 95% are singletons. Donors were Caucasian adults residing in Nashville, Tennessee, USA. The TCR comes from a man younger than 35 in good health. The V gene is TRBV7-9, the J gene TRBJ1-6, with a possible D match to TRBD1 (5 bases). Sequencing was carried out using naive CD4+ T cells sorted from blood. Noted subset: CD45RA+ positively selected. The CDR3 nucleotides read TGTGCCAGCAGCTTAGGCCGAGGGGAAAATTCACCCCTCCACTTT. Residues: CASSLGRGENSPLHF.